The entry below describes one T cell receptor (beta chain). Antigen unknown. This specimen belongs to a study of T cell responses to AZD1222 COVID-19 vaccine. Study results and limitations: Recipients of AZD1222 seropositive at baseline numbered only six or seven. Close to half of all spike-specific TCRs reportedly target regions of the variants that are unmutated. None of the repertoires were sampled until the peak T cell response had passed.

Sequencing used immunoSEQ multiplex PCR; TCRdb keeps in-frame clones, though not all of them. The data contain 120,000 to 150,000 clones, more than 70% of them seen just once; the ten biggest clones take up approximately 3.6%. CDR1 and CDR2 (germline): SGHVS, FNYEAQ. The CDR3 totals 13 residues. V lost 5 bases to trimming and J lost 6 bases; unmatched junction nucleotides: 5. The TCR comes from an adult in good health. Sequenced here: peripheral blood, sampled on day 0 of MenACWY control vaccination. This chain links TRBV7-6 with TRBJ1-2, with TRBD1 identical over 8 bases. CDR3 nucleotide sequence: TGTGCCAGCAGCCTCGCAGGGGGCGATGGCTACACCTTC. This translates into CASSLAGGDGYTF.